The text below deals with one TCR beta chain. The assay was immunoSEQ multiplex PCR, and TCRdb's table has in-frame clones only and misses some. Of roughly 160,000 clones listed, 85% to 90% are singletons. V was trimmed by 5 bases and J by 11 bases, leaving 12 bases between them. From germline, CDR1 is SGHTA and CDR2 FQGNSA. The CDR3 runs to 11 residues. The record originates from a study of T cell responses to AZD1222 COVID-19 vaccine. Here the sequenced sample was peripheral blood, taken on day 0 of AZD1222 vaccination. The chain carries TRBV7-2 and TRBJ2-5; perhaps TRBD2 as D (5 bases). The origin of this receptor is an adult in good health. In DNA, the CDR3 is TGTGCCAGCAGCCGCGGGTTCGCACAGTACTTC. It specifies CASSRGFAQYF.